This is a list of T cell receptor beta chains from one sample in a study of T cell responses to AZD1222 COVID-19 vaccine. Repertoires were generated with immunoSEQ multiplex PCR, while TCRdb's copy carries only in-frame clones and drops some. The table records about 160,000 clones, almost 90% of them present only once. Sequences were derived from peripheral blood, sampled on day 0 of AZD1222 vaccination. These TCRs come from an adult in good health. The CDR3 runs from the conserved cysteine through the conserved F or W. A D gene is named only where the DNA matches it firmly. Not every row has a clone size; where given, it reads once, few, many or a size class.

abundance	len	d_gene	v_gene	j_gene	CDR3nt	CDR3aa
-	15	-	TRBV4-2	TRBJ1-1	TGTGCCAGCAGCCAAGGTATACAGGGGAACACTGAAGCTTTCTTT	CASSQGIQGNTEAFF
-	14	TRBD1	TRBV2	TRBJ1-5	TGTGCCAGCAGTGCCACAGGGGTAGTACAGCCCCAGCATTTT	CASSATGVVQPQHF
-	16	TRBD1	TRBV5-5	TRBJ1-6	TGTGCCAGCAGCTTGCGGACAGGGGGACCGAATTCACCCCTCCACTTT	CASSLRTGGPNSPLHF
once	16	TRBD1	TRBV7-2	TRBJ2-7	TGTGCCAGCAGCTTAGATGGGACAGGGAGATGGAACGAGCAGTACTTC	CASSLDGTGRWNEQYF
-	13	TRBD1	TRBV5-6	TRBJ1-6	TGTGCCAGCAGCTTGGCACAGGGGGGACCCCTCCACTTT	CASSLAQGGPLHF
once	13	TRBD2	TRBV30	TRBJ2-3	TGTGCCTGGAGTGTACGGGGGGCAGATACGCAGTATTTT	CAWSVRGADTQYF
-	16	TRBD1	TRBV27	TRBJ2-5	TGTGCCAGCAGTTCGACAGGGGGCTGGGGGGTGGGGACCCAGTACTTC	CASSSTGGWGVGTQYF
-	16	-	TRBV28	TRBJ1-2	TGTGCCACCCTTTTGGGATCCGGGACATCAAACTATGGCTACACCTTC	CATLLGSGTSNYGYTF
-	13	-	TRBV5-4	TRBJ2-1	TGTGCCAGCAGCCCACGATTTTCAAATGAGCAGTTCTTC	CASSPRFSNEQFF
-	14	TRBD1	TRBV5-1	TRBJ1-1	TGCGCCAGCAGCCTCGGACAGGAACACACTGAAGCTTTCTTT	CASSLGQEHTEAFF
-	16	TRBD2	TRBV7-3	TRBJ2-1	TGTGCCAGCAGCCGATTGGGACTAGCGGGAAACAATGAGCAGTTCTTC	CASSRLGLAGNNEQFF
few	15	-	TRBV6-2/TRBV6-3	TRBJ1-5	TGTGCCAGCAGTTACGAGGATGGTAGCAATCAGCCCCAGCATTTT	CASSYEDGSNQPQHF
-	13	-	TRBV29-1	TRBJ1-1	TGCAGCGCTCAGGTGGGGGGCGACACTGAAGCTTTCTTT	CSAQVGGDTEAFF
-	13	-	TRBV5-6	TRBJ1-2	TGTGCCAGCAGCCGAGACAGGAATAGTGGCTACACCTTC	CASSRDRNSGYTF
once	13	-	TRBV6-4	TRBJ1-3	TGTGCCAGCAATCCAGGGCTAGGAAACACCATATATTTT	CASNPGLGNTIYF
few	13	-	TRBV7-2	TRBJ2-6	TGTGCCAGCAGCTTTTACGGGGCCAACGTCCTGACTTTC	CASSFYGANVLTF
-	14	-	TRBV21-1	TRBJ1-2	TGTGCCAGCAGCTCCAACCGTAGGGGTCGGGGCTACACCTTC	CASSSNRRGRGYTF
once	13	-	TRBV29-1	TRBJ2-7	TGCAGCGTTGTCGAACAGATTTTTTACGAGCAGTACTTC	CSVVEQIFYEQYF
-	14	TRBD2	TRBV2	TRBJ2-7	TGTGCCAGCGGTCCGGCGGGAGGGCGCGACGAGCAGTACTTC	CASGPAGGRDEQYF
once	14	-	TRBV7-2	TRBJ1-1	TGTGCCAGCAGCCCCCCCGGCGGCCGAACTGAAGCTTTCTTT	CASSPPGGRTEAFF
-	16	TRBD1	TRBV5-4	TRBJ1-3	TGTGCCCCACTTTCTCGGACAGGAACAATTAGAAACACCATATATTTT	CAPLSRTGTIRNTIYF
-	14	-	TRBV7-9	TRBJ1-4	TGTGCCAGCAGCTTAGGGACAACTAATGAAAAACTGTTTTTT	CASSLGTTNEKLFF
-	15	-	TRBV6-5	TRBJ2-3	TGTGCCAGCAGTTACCGCAGGGAACTCGGGGATACGCAGTATTTT	CASSYRRELGDTQYF
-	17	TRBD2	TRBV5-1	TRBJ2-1	TGCGCCAGCAGCTTCGCTAGCGGTGGGAGCTCCTACAATGAGCAGTTCTTC	CASSFASGGSSYNEQFF
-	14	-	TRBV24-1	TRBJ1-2	TGTGCCACCAGTGACCATACCCGGCGGGGTGGCTACACCTTC	CATSDHTRRGGYTF
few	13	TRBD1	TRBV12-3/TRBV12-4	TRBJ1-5	TGTGCCAGCAGGGACAGGAACAATCAGCCCCAGCATTTT	CASRDRNNQPQHF
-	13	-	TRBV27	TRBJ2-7	TGTGCCAGCAGTTCCCGAGGGGGGTACGAGCAGTACTTC	CASSSRGGYEQYF
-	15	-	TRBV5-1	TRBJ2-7	TGCGCCAGCAGCTTGGGGACACGATACTCCTACGAGCAGTACTTC	CASSLGTRYSYEQYF
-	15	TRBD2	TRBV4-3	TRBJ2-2	TGCGCCAGCAGCGTGGGACTAGCTTTCACCGGGGAGCTGTTTTTT	CASSVGLAFTGELFF
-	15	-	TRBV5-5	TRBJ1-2	TGTGCCAGCAGCGTAACCGGGACACGTAACTATGGCTACACCTTC	CASSVTGTRNYGYTF
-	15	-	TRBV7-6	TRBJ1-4	TGTGCAAGCAGCTTAGCGCAGGGATTAAATGAAAAACTGTTTTTT	CASSLAQGLNEKLFF
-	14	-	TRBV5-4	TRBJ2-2	TGTGCCAGCAGCTTTGCGGTGGGCACCGGGGAGCTGTTTTTT	CASSFAVGTGELFF